This T cell receptor beta chain was documented in a study of Ad26.COV2.S vaccination and SARS-CoV-2 variants listed by TCRdb under 2021. For the study in its entirety: Donors in the vaccine arm were drawn from COV1001, a multicentre, randomized, double-blind, placebo-controlled phase I-IIa trial testing Ad26.COV2.S in healthy adults. Investigators did not know the trial group allocation while performing experiments and assessing outcomes. A total of approximately 32 samples were included in the TCR-sequenced set, comprising 19 Ad26.COV2.S vaccine recipients, 5 placebo recipients and 8 SARS-CoV-2 convalescent individuals. Ad26.COV2.S was given intramuscularly at 5x10^10 or 1x10^11 viral particles, as a single shot or as two shots 56 days apart. Trial participants were randomized into five groups of five, in which low-dose or high-dose Ad26.COV2.S was given once or twice, or placebo was given on both occasions. TCRbeta repertoire sequencing was used to assess the specificity and breadth of SARS-CoV-2-reactive T cell receptors after Ad26.COV2.S vaccination.

The study at large found these results: Compared with placebo recipients, Ad26.COV2.S recipients showed higher spike-specific TCR breadth (P = 0.0014). Substantial breadth of spike-specific CD8+ and CD4+ T cell responses was reported after vaccination. Comparable non-spike TCR breadth was observed between vaccine and placebo recipients, consistent with only spike being contained in the vaccine. According to the authors, total T cell responses may have been underestimated by the TCR breadth and depth analyses. The study was not powered for comparison of responses between vaccine doses or regimens.

Measured from the cysteine to the phenylalanine, the CDR3 is 15 residues long. Just the 45-base CDR3 DNA is kept, in frame starting at base 1. Trimming costs V 4 bases and J 3 bases, and their ends lie 14 bases apart. CDR1 SGHNT and CDR2 YYREEE were looked up in the germline V gene (reference sequence). Interpreted using the paper, the treatment or condition label stands for: over 15 received Ad26.COV2.S at low or high dose, single or two shots; 5 received placebo; per-sample allocation not given. Repertoires of vaccine and placebo recipients were sequenced from samples taken on day 63 after the first injection. Cohort 1b enrolled around 24 adults aged 18-55 years at a single site in Boston, USA, between 29 July and 7 August 2020. Ad26.COV2.S consisted of a replication-incompetent adenovirus type 26 vector by which a prefusion-stabilized SARS-CoV-2 spike protein from the original Wuhan strain was expressed.

This clone came up once. Its target antigen remains unknown. It has no much larger one-base neighbor in the sample; base qualities were not kept. TCRbeta CDR3 regions were sequenced with the immunoSEQ Assay. After extraction, genomic DNA underwent amplification by bias-controlled multiplex PCR, followed by high-throughput sequencing. The source study handled its data this way. To quantify the absolute abundance of every unique TCRbeta CDR3 region, sequences were collapsed and filtered. Usable DNA was measured by amplifying reference genes present in all nucleated cells, and TCRbeta template counts were normalized to that usable DNA to estimate T cell fraction. Repertoire TCRs were annotated as SARS-CoV-2-specific when V gene, CDR3 amino acid sequence and J gene were exactly matched to a known reactive TCR set. The reference SARS-CoV-2 TCR set was obtained from MIRA and was filtered for enrichment in COVID-19-positive ImmuneCODE repertoires, whereby public or cross-reactive TCRs were removed. Using the MIRA antigens, annotated TCRs were further analysed by specific ORF or by position within an ORF. Depth was the summed frequency of annotated unique rearrangements, while breadth was defined as annotated unique rearrangements over total unique productive rearrangements. TCR breadth was compared between groups using two-sided Wilcoxon rank-sum tests. TCRdb provides this immuneACCESS table in a form limited to in-frame rearrangements. Some clones are lacking; in checked studies, under half of them reflect an unresolved V gene, and why the rest are absent is not known. V, J and clone size are those of that table, while D and trimming were read from the DNA. This sample lists some 340,000 clones; 86% were detected once. Together, the top ten hold 1.9% of the sample.

The chain joins TRBV5-4 to TRBJ2-1; TRBD2 is a weak D gene call, 6 bases matching. The sequences come from peripheral blood, collected in a trial of Ad26.COV2.S vaccine versus placebo. The TCR comes from a person aged 18-60 years who received the Ad26.COV2.S COVID-19 vaccine or a placebo. CDR3 loop: CASSVDGGHYNEQFF. The nucleotide sequence is given as TGTGCCAGCAGCGTGGACGGGGGTCACTACAATGAGCAGTTCTTC.